Below are 31 T cell receptor beta chains sequenced from a single sample in a study of shared clonotypes between healthy human individuals. Assay used: immunoSEQ multiplex PCR; TCRdb lists only in-frame clones, some missing. In the table there are approximately 710,000 clones, about nine tenths of which are singletons. The sample consisted of memory CD8+ T cells from PBMCs. Documented subset: CD45RO+ cells pooled with CCR7-negative TemRA cells. The receptors were gathered from a man aged 18 to 30 in good health. Some clones in this sample may be carry-over from other donors' samples.

The chain has TRBV19 and TRBJ1-1; D is unresolved. The V and J ends lost 0 bases and 7 bases respectively, with 9 bases between them. The CDR3 contains 13 residues. From germline, CDR1 is LNHDA and CDR2 SQIVND (reference sequence). The CDR3 here is CASSIDDGVEAFF. In DNA, the CDR3 is TGTGCCAGTAGTATAGATGACGGCGTTGAAGCTTTCTTT.

The rearrangement uses TRBV4-1 and TRBJ2-7, with D maybe TRBD1 (8 bases). The CDR3 covers 22 residues. The germline V gene encodes CDR1 MGHRA and CDR2 YSYEKL. The V and J ends lost 1 base and 2 bases respectively, with 33 bases between them. The CDR3 DNA reads as TGCGCCAGCAGCCAAGGGGCGGCAGGGGGGGTTCGAAACCCGGGACAGGCCTACGAGCAGTACTTC. Its protein is CASSQGAAGGVRNPGQAYEQYF.

The rearrangement joins TRBV6-1 to TRBJ1-1, with D possibly matching TRBD1 (5 bases). Germline V gene data show CDR1 as MNHNS and CDR2 as SASEGT. The CDR3 length is 14 residues. Between the trimmed V and J ends, which lost 1 base and 4 bases, there was a span of 10 bases. Written as DNA, the CDR3 is TGTGCCAGCAGTGAAGAGGGGTCGGGCACTGAAGCTTTCTTT. Its protein product is CASSEEGSGTEAFF.

The DNA of the CDR3 is TGTGCCAGCAGCCCCTTCGGGGCTAGCGGACACAATGAGCAGTTCTTC. This translates into CASSPFGASGHNEQFF. The rearrangement uses TRBV9 and TRBJ2-1, with TRBD2 identical over 7 bases. The trim removed 4 bases at V and 5 bases at J, leaving 12 bases unmatched. The CDR3 spans 16 residues. The germline V gene has CDR1 SGDLS and CDR2 YYNGEE. The whole variable domain, remainder taken from reference TRBV9 and TRBJ2-1, is DSGVTQTPKHLITATGQRVTLRCSPRSGDLSVYWYQQSLDQGLQFLIQYYNGEERAKGNILERFSAQQFPDLHSELNLSSLELGDSALYFCASSPFGASGHNEQFFGPGTRLTVL.

The chain is built from TRBV2 and TRBJ2-7; no definite D call. The CDR3 extends over 12 amino acids. V lost 3 bases to trimming and J lost 2 bases, with 5 bases between them. The V gene's germline CDR1 is SNHLY and CDR2 FYNNEI. CDR3 in amino acids: CASSDSPYEQYF. The CDR3 region has the DNA TGTGCCAGCAGTGACAGTCCCTACGAGCAGTACTTC.

The V and J genes are TRBV19 and TRBJ2-1, with 7 nucleotides matching TRBD1. J was trimmed by 6 bases and V by 5 bases; bases with no gene match: 4. CDR3 length: 13 amino acids. Germline values: CDR1 LNHDA, CDR2 SQIVND (reference sequence). The CDR3 nucleotides read TGTGCCAGTAGTGTGACAGGGTTCAATGAGCAGTTCTTC. Translating gives CASSVTGFNEQFF.

The chain uses TRBV18 and TRBJ2-1; D unresolved. V was cut by 0 bases and J by 8 bases, with 17 bases left in between. The CDR3 has 16 residues. Germline values: CDR1 KGHSH, CDR2 LQKENI. In DNA, the CDR3 is TGTGCCAGCTCACCACCGGGCCGGGTACTACGCGATGAGCAGTTCTTC. It yields the protein CASSPPGRVLRDEQFF.

This clone was found once. This chain connects TRBV4-1 to TRBJ1-1; 9 nucleotides line up with TRBD1. Germline V CDR1 and CDR2: MGHRA, YSYEKL. The V segment lost 4 bases and the J segment 0 bases; nucleotides outside the gene matches: 6. This CDR3 has 16 residues. The DNA of the CDR3 is TGCGCCAGCAGCCCAACCGGACAGGGGTTGAACACTGAAGCTTTCTTT. Translating gives CASSPTGQGLNTEAFF.

The chain joins TRBV6-5 to TRBJ1-3; 7 bases match TRBD1. This CDR3 has 14 residues. Trimming cost V 5 bases and J 0 bases; bases outside gene matches: 1. CDR1 and CDR2 from the germline V gene are MNHEY and SVGAGI. CDR3 sequence: CASSRQGSGNTIYF. In DNA, the CDR3 is TGTGCCAGCAGTAGACAGGGCTCTGGAAACACCATATATTTT.

V and J are TRBV5-4 and TRBJ2-7; a weak D match, TRBD2 (6 bases). The CDR3 has 12 residues. V was clipped by 4 bases and J by 4 bases, with 9 bases between them. Germline V CDR1 and CDR2: SGHNT, YYREEE (reference sequence). The CDR3 region is CASSGAGYEQYF. CDR3 bases: TGTGCCAGCAGCGGGGCGGGGTACGAGCAGTACTTC.

The V gene is TRBV11-1, the J gene TRBJ2-7; 7 bases fit TRBD1. The CDR3 has 14 amino acids. With V trimmed by 5 bases and J by 4 bases, 8 bases remained unmatched. Germline-derived CDR1 and CDR2 are SGHAT and FQDESV (reference sequence). In DNA form, the CDR3 reads TGTGCCAGCAGCCCAGGGGGTGAGGCTTACGAGCAGTACTTC. Its protein is CASSPGGEAYEQYF. Together with reference TRBV11-1 and TRBJ2-7, the CDR3 gives the full variable domain: EAEVAQSPRYKITEKSQAVAFWCDPISGHATLYWYRQILGQGPELLVQFQDESVVDDSQLPKDRFSAERLKGVDSTLKIQPAELGDSAMYLCASSPGGEAYEQYFGPGTRLTVT.

The DNA of the CDR3 is TGTGCCAGCAGCCAAGGCAGGGTCGATGGCTACACCTTC. Protein: CASSQGRVDGYTF. The chain recombines TRBV16 with TRBJ1-2; TRBD1 might be the D (5 bases). Trimming took 2 bases from V and 6 from J, leaving 10 bases between them. There are 13 residues in the CDR3. Looked up from germline, CDR1 is KGHSY and CDR2 is FQNENV.

The table lists this clone with a few counts. The J gene is TRBJ2-7, the V gene TRBV2, with D possibly TRBD1 on 5 matching bases. From germline, CDR1 is SNHLY and CDR2 FYNNEI. The CDR3 consists of 12 residues. Trimming shortened V by 1 base and J by 9 bases, and 10 bases separated the two germline ends. CDR3 protein: CASSEGQGGQYF. CDR3 in DNA: TGTGCCAGCAGTGAAGGGCAGGGCGGGCAGTACTTC. Supplemented by reference TRBV2 and TRBJ2-7, the full variable domain reads EPEVTQTPSHQVTQMGQEVILRCVPISNHLYFYWYRQILGQKVEFLVSFYNNEISEKSEIFDDQFSVERPDGSNFTLKIRSTKLEDSAMYFCASSEGQGGQYFGPGTRLTVT.

This chain uses TRBV5-1 with TRBJ2-7; D not resolved. The germline V gene encodes CDR1 SGHRS and CDR2 YFSETQ. The CDR3 length is 14 residues. V was trimmed by 2 bases and J by 2 bases, leaving 11 bases between them. CDR3 residues: CASSLPMRPYEQYF. The CDR3 bases are TGCGCCAGCAGCTTACCCATGAGGCCCTACGAGCAGTACTTC.

The chain has TRBV7-2 and TRBJ2-1; the D gene is possibly TRBD1 (5 bases). CDR3 length: 14 residues. Germline CDR1 SGHTA, CDR2 FQGNSA. V was clipped by 3 bases and J by 2 bases, with 8 bases between them. CDR3 region: CASSFGAAYNEQFF. The DNA for the CDR3 is TGTGCCAGCAGCTTTGGGGCGGCCTACAATGAGCAGTTCTTC.

As concerns this clone: The same CDR3 arises from other DNA sequences in this sample as well. The gene calls are TRBV6-1 and TRBJ1-4; a possible D gene is TRBD1 (6 bases). The CDR3 has 15 residues. CDR1 is MNHNS, CDR2 SASEGT, per germline. V was cut by 6 bases and J by 0 bases, with 11 bases left in between. The CDR3 here is CASSGTPATNEKLFF. Here the CDR3 DNA reads TGTGCCAGCAGCGGGACACCTGCAACTAATGAAAAACTGTTTTTT.

The chain combines TRBV27 with TRBJ2-6, with TRBD1 as a possible D gene (6 bases). The CDR3 extends over 16 amino acids. Trimming removed 5 bases at V and 4 bases at J, with 15 bases between. Germline CDR1 is MNHEY and CDR2 is SMNVEV (reference sequence). The DNA for the CDR3 is TGTGCCAGCAGTCAAAACTCAGGGGTGGGGGCCAACGTCCTGACTTTC. It specifies CASSQNSGVGANVLTF.

On this clone: Other DNA sequences in this specimen translate into the identical CDR3. The chain joins TRBV13 to TRBJ2-7, with TRBD1 matching over 8 bases. CDR3 size: 14 residues. Unmatched junction bases numbered 4, after V lost 3 bases and J lost 3 bases. The germline gives CDR1 PRHDT, CDR2 FYEKMQ (reference sequence). The CDR3 reads CASSFWDRSYEQYF. Here the CDR3 DNA reads TGTGCCAGCAGCTTTTGGGACAGGAGCTACGAGCAGTACTTC.

The chain uses TRBV5-5 and TRBJ1-5; the D is unclear. Germline V lookup: CDR1 SGHKS, CDR2 YYEKEE (reference sequence). The CDR3 is made up of 13 amino acids. V lost 4 bases to trimming and J lost 4 bases, with 9 bases between them. The CDR3 reads CASSPTPNQPQHF. In nucleotides, the CDR3 is TGTGCCAGCAGCCCCACCCCTAATCAGCCCCAGCATTTT.

V usage is TRBV19 and J usage is TRBJ1-5; D gene unclear. The ends were cut back, 1 base at V and 0 bases at J, with 13 bases in the middle. Germline values: CDR1 LNHDA, CDR2 SQIVND (reference sequence). The length of the CDR3 is 17 residues. This CDR3 reads CASSIVSGKHSNQPQHF. The CDR3 nucleotides read TGTGCCAGTAGTATAGTATCAGGAAAACATAGCAATCAGCCCCAGCATTTT.

The rearrangement joins TRBV7-9 to TRBJ1-2, with D unresolved. CDR1 and CDR2 from the germline V gene are SEHNR and FQNEAQ (reference sequence). Trimming cost V 3 bases and J 8 bases, with 13 bases left between them. CDR3 length: 13 amino acids. CDR3 loop: CASSFGSSGGYTF. The CDR3 region has the DNA TGTGCCAGCAGCTTTGGCAGTTCGGGAGGCTACACCTTC.

As regards this clone: The DNA is omitted, as the CDR3 cannot be located on it reliably, and the CDR3 follows TCRdb's listing. The rearrangement links TRBV2 to TRBJ2-5. Counting both end residues, the CDR3 totals 16 amino acids. Germline values: CDR1 SNHLY, CDR2 FYNNEI. CDR3 loop: CASSEALLRAGETQYF.

The chain links TRBV7-6 to TRBJ2-7; the match to TRBD2 covers 7 bases. Trimming took 4 bases from V and 0 from J; bases not matched to a gene: 9. Germline assignment: CDR1 SGHVS and CDR2 FNYEAQ. The CDR3 is 16 residues long. The CDR3 sequence: CASSSLSGVSSYEQYF. CDR3 nucleotide sequence: TGTGCCAGCAGCTCCTTAAGCGGGGTCAGCTCCTACGAGCAGTACTTC.

Regarding this clone: Other DNA sequences in the same sample also yield this CDR3. The chain combines TRBV19 with TRBJ2-1; D not certain. Trimming took off 3 bases at V and 0 bases at J, with 6 bases between the two ends. The CDR3 is 14 amino acids. Germline V gives CDR1 LNHDA, CDR2 SQIVND (reference sequence). CDR3 nucleotides: TGTGCCAGTAGTATTTTGCTCTCCTACAATGAGCAGTTCTTC. This encodes CASSILLSYNEQFF.

V and J are TRBV9 and TRBJ2-7, with D unresolved. Trimming removed 2 bases at V and 4 bases at J, with 10 bases between. Germline assignment: CDR1 SGDLS and CDR2 YYNGEE. The CDR3 covers 13 residues. CDR3 DNA: TGTGCCAGCAGCGTCGCCAATACATACGAGCAGTACTTC. Its protein product is CASSVANTYEQYF.

This chain uses TRBV7-9 with TRBJ1-5; 8 bases fit TRBD1. The junction had 5 bases not matched to a gene; V was cut back by 5 bases and J by 5 bases. There are 14 residues in the CDR3. Germline V gene lookup returns CDR1 SEHNR and CDR2 FQNEAQ (reference sequence). DNA of the CDR3: TGTGCCAGCAGCCCTCCAGGGGGCGATCAGCCCCAGCATTTT. Amino acid sequence: CASSPPGGDQPQHF.

This clone has just one count. The chain employs TRBV6-5 and TRBJ1-1; no clear D. This CDR3 is 15 amino acids long. The V end was cut by 0 bases, the J end by 9 bases, with 17 bases between. Germline V gene lookup returns CDR1 MNHEY and CDR2 SVGAGI. Here the CDR3 reads CASSYSADLFAKAFF. The CDR3 DNA reads as TGTGCCAGCAGTTACTCTGCTGACTTGTTTGCTAAAGCTTTCTTT.

This chain uses TRBV5-1 with TRBJ2-1; D gene ambiguous. Germline CDR1 SGHRS, CDR2 YFSETQ. The CDR3 loop spans 12 amino acids. The germline V and J ends were trimmed by 7 bases and 6 bases, with 11 bases remaining between them. The CDR3, as DNA: TGCGCCAGCTCTATCTCTCGCAATGAGCAGTTCTTC. Translating it yields CASSISRNEQFF. The entire variable domain, with the rest obtained from reference TRBV5-1 and TRBJ2-1, is as follows: KAGVTQTPRYLIKTRGQQVTLSCSPISGHRSVSWYQQTPGQGLQFLFEYFSETQRNKGNFPGRFSGRQFSNSRSEMNVSTLELGDSALYLCASSISRNEQFFGPGTRLTVL.

This chain uses TRBV27 with TRBJ1-1, with D unclear. Germline loops: CDR1 MNHEY, CDR2 SMNVEV (reference sequence). The CDR3 covers 13 residues. Trimming shortened V by 3 bases and J by 4 bases, and 9 bases separated the two germline ends. The CDR3 bases are TGTGCCAGCAGTTTTGGAGCTACCACTGAAGCTTTCTTT. Protein product: CASSFGATTEAFF.

This clone was seen more than once but under ten times. J is TRBJ2-7 and V is TRBV2; 7 bases line up with TRBD1. The CDR3 consists of 14 residues. Germline values: CDR1 SNHLY, CDR2 FYNNEI. V was clipped by 3 bases and J by 5 bases; unmatched bases: 7. The CDR3: CASSDRDSPHEQYF. CDR3 bases: TGTGCCAGCAGTGACCGGGACAGCCCCCACGAGCAGTACTTC. Full variable domain (outside the CDR3, taken from reference TRBV2 and TRBJ2-7): EPEVTQTPSHQVTQMGQEVILRCVPISNHLYFYWYRQILGQKVEFLVSFYNNEISEKSEIFDDQFSVERPDGSNFTLKIRSTKLEDSAMYFCASSDRDSPHEQYFGPGTRLTVT.

The V call is TRBV27, the J call TRBJ2-2; TRBD1 agrees at 8 bases. Germline V gene sequence: CDR1 MNHEY, CDR2 SMNVEV (reference sequence). Trimming removed 5 bases from V and 5 bases from J; junction bases left unmatched: 19. The CDR3 totals 19 residues. CDR3 protein: CASSPRRDRPPRGTGELFF. CDR3 nucleotides: TGTGCCAGCAGTCCCCGCCGGGACAGGCCTCCAAGGGGGACCGGGGAGCTGTTTTTT.